Below are 21 T cell receptor beta chains sequenced from a single sample in a study of blood T cell repertoires in COVID-19. Assay: immunoSEQ multiplex PCR; the TCRdb copy retains only in-frame clones and omits some. The sample yields 130,000 to 150,000 clones, around 87% seen once. The sample was peripheral blood. These receptors all come from a man aged 50-60 years who had recovered from COVID-19.

V gene TRBV7-2 combines with J gene TRBJ2-3, with TRBD2 matching over 8 bases. The CDR3 has 16 amino acids. Germline trimming cut 0 bases from V and 4 bases from J; bases unmatched to any gene: 6. Germline V gene sequence: CDR1 SGHTA, CDR2 FQGNSA. This chain's CDR3 is CASSLAAGGFADTQYF. For the CDR3, the DNA is TGTGCCAGCAGCTTAGCGGCGGGGGGTTTTGCAGATACGCAGTATTTT.

The rearrangement uses TRBV19 and TRBJ1-2; D call uncertain. V was trimmed by 3 bases and J by 2 bases, leaving 13 bases between them. The germline gives CDR1 LNHDA, CDR2 SQIVND (reference sequence). The CDR3 length is 15 residues. The CDR3 loop reads CASSMGVNLNYGYTF. The DNA for the CDR3 is TGTGCCAGTAGTATGGGAGTCAACCTAAACTATGGCTACACCTTC.

The gene calls are TRBV9 and TRBJ2-7, with 8 positions matching TRBD1. This CDR3 has 14 residues. CDR1 is SGDLS and CDR2 is YYNGEE in the germline V gene. V trimming: 2 bases; J trimming: 3 bases; junction bases outside the gene matches: 4. CDR3 in amino acids: CASSVGQDYYEQYF. Here the CDR3 DNA reads TGTGCCAGCAGCGTGGGACAGGATTACTACGAGCAGTACTTC. Combining the CDR3 with reference TRBV9 and TRBJ2-7 gives the whole variable domain DSGVTQTPKHLITATGQRVTLRCSPRSGDLSVYWYQQSLDQGLQFLIQYYNGEERAKGNILERFSAQQFPDLHSELNLSSLELGDSALYFCASSVGQDYYEQYFGPGTRLTVT.

The J gene is TRBJ1-2, the V gene TRBV6-6; D is possibly TRBD1 (6 bases). Trimming cost V 0 bases and J 4 bases, with 12 bases left between them. This CDR3 has 15 amino acids. Germline assignment: CDR1 MNHNY and CDR2 SVGAGI (reference sequence). CDR3 sequence (DNA): TGTGCCAGCAGTTACTCGAGTACAGGGTCCTATGGCTACACCTTC. This codes for CASSYSSTGSYGYTF.

The CDR3 DNA reads as TGTGCCAGCAGACGAGGGACAGGGTCTAATGAGCAGTTCTTC. It specifies CASRRGTGSNEQFF. The chain uses TRBV7-6 and TRBJ2-1; TRBD1 aligns across 9 bases. The CDR3 extends over 14 amino acids. Germline V gene data show CDR1 as SGHVS and CDR2 as FNYEAQ. The ends lost 6 bases at V and 7 bases at J; junction bases unmatched: 7.

DNA of the CDR3: TGTGCCAGCAGGCCCCAGGGCCATAATTCACCCCTCCACTTT. Amino acid sequence: CASRPQGHNSPLHF. The J gene is TRBJ1-6, the V gene TRBV27, with D tentatively TRBD1 (5 bases). The ends were cut back, 6 bases at V and 5 bases at J, with 11 bases in the middle. The CDR3 is made up of 14 amino acids. Germline values: CDR1 MNHEY, CDR2 SMNVEV (reference sequence).

On this clone: This same CDR3 is encoded by further DNA sequences in the sample. The rearrangement uses TRBV6-5 and TRBJ1-1, with D maybe TRBD1 (5 bases). Germline V gene lookup returns CDR1 MNHEY and CDR2 SVGAGI. Trimming stripped 6 bases from V and 0 bases from J, with 11 bases between. The CDR3 consists of 14 residues. The CDR3 spells CASSPTGVNTEAFF. In nucleotides, the CDR3 is TGTGCCAGCAGCCCCACAGGAGTGAACACTGAAGCTTTCTTT.

This clone has a single count. This chain joins TRBV6-5 and TRBJ1-5; TRBD1 agrees at 9 bases. The CDR3 runs 15 residues. Germline trimming cut 4 bases from V and 6 bases from J; bases unmatched to any gene: 7. Germline V CDR1 and CDR2: MNHEY, SVGAGI. CDR3 nucleotide sequence: TGTGCCAGCAGTTTAGGGACAGGGCAGCGTCAGCCCCAGCATTTT. Translated, it gives CASSLGTGQRQPQHF.

V and J are TRBV2 and TRBJ1-2; perhaps TRBD1 as D (5 bases). V shed 1 base and J shed 3 bases, with 6 bases lying between them. The CDR3 length is 13 residues. The V gene's germline CDR1 is SNHLY and CDR2 FYNNEI. The CDR3 loop reads CASSEEGYYGYTF. In DNA, the CDR3 is TGTGCCAGCAGTGAAGAGGGGTACTATGGCTACACCTTC.

This rearrangement joins TRBV11-2 to TRBJ2-1; 8 bases line up with TRBD1. This CDR3 comprises 13 residues. Germline CDR1 SGHAT, CDR2 FQNNGV. V dropped 2 bases and J dropped 12; count of bases not matched to a gene: 6. CDR3 loop: CASSLIQGAGQFF. The CDR3 DNA follows: TGTGCCAGCAGCTTAATCCAGGGGGCTGGGCAGTTCTTC.

V is TRBV29-1 and J is TRBJ2-7; 9 bases fit TRBD2. Germline V lookup: CDR1 SQVTM, CDR2 ANQGSEA. V trimming: 1 base; J trimming: 1 base; junction bases outside the gene matches: 8. The CDR3 loop spans 16 amino acids. The DNA of the CDR3 is TGCAGCGTTGAAGGCGGCAGCGGGGGGCCTTCCTACGAGCAGTACTTC. Its translation: CSVEGGSGGPSYEQYF.

The genes are TRBV6-1 and TRBJ2-7; no clear D. The V and J ends lost 0 bases and 7 bases respectively, with 10 bases between them. The CDR3 is 13 residues long. Looked up from germline, CDR1 is MNHNS and CDR2 is SASEGT. CDR3 sequence reads: CASSEAGTLEQYF. The CDR3 bases are TGTGCCAGCAGTGAAGCTGGCACCTTGGAGCAGTACTTC.

The chain joins TRBV13 to TRBJ2-5; 11 bases map to TRBD2. Per germline, CDR1 PRHDT and CDR2 FYEKMQ (reference sequence). This CDR3 spans 16 amino acids. The J segment lost 2 bases and the V segment lost 2 bases, leaving 4 bases of the junction unmatched. The DNA for the CDR3 is TGTGCCAGCAGCTTATGGGTAGCGGGGGGGCAAGAGACCCAGTACTTC. The encoded protein is CASSLWVAGGQETQYF.

This rearrangement joins TRBV7-3 to TRBJ2-1; possible D gene TRBD2, 7 bases. The CDR3 runs to 17 residues. CDR1 and CDR2 from the germline V gene are SGHTA and FQGTGA. V was pared by 1 base and J by 0 bases, with 13 bases between. The CDR3 is CASSLNSGGASYNEQFF. CDR3 DNA sequence: TGTGCCAGCAGCTTAAATAGTGGGGGGGCCTCCTACAATGAGCAGTTCTTC.

The chain combines TRBV11-1 with TRBJ2-7, with D perhaps TRBD1 (8 bases). V lost 5 bases to trimming and J lost 5 bases, with 19 bases between them. Germline values: CDR1 SGHAT, CDR2 FQDESV (reference sequence). This CDR3 has 15 amino acids. CDR3: CASSQLRTGRDEQYF. Here the CDR3 DNA reads TGTGCCAGCAGCCAATTAAGGACAGGGAGGGACGAGCAGTACTTC.

The chain is built from TRBV9 and TRBJ1-1; the D gene is possibly TRBD1 (5 bases). The CDR3 sequence is 15 residues long. V gave up 0 bases and J gave up 1 base, with 10 bases separating them. CDR1 and CDR2 (germline): SGDLS, YYNGEE. CDR3 sequence reads: CASSVDLGPNTEAFF. As DNA, the CDR3 is TGTGCCAGCAGCGTAGATTTGGGGCCGAACACTGAAGCTTTCTTT.

The chain joins TRBV7-8 to TRBJ2-3, with D uncertain. The CDR3 totals 18 residues. Germline loops: CDR1 SGHVS, CDR2 FQNEAQ. Trimming left V 6 bases short and J 2 bases short, with 24 bases between. CDR3 sequence: CASSRNMWATVNTDTQYF. The CDR3 region has the DNA TGTGCCAGCAGTAGGAATATGTGGGCCACAGTAAACACAGATACGCAGTATTTT.

The chain employs TRBV19 and TRBJ2-3; tentative D call: TRBD2 (7 bases). Looked up from germline, CDR1 is LNHDA and CDR2 is SQIVND (reference sequence). Trimming took off 7 bases at V and 6 bases at J, with 20 bases between the two ends. CDR3 length equals 15 residues. In nucleotides, the CDR3 is TGTGCCAGTAAGGGGGGGGCAGCCAGCCGTGATACGCAGTATTTT. This codes for CASKGGAASRDTQYF.

This clone has more than one count but fewer than ten. CDR3 loop: CASSLAGGRQPQHF. In nucleotides, the CDR3 is TGTGCCAGCAGCTTGGCCGGGGGTCGTCAGCCCCAGCATTTT. The chain is built from TRBV5-4 and TRBJ1-5; D may be TRBD1 (5 bases). Germline assignment: CDR1 SGHNT and CDR2 YYREEE (reference sequence). This CDR3 has 14 amino acids. Trimming took off 0 bases at V and 6 bases at J, with 10 bases between the two ends.

This clone was picked up one time. The chain uses TRBV5-4 and TRBJ2-5; 8 bases are a match to TRBD2. The CDR3 is 14 residues long. The germline gives CDR1 SGHNT, CDR2 YYREEE (reference sequence). V dropped 3 bases and J dropped 2; count of bases not matched to a gene: 3. CDR3 region: CASSWTSLQETQYF. In nucleotides, the CDR3 is TGTGCCAGCAGCTGGACTAGCCTACAAGAGACCCAGTACTTC.

This clone was counted between two and nine times. The J gene is TRBJ2-7, the V gene TRBV11-1; 7 nucleotides match TRBD2. The CDR3 extends over 15 amino acids. The V gene end was trimmed by 6 bases and the J gene end by 0 bases; junction bases not matched to a gene: 8. Germline V gives CDR1 SGHAT, CDR2 FQDESV (reference sequence). The CDR3 DNA reads TGTGCCAGCAGTCCACAGACTAGCAACTCCTACGAGCAGTACTTC. Amino acid sequence: CASSPQTSNSYEQYF.